The clone carrying this T cell receptor (beta chain) was seen many times. Its antigen is unknown. The data were obtained in a study of T cells in Graves' hyperthyroidism and ophthalmopathy. Overall study results and limits: With a median lead of around 6.7 months before onset, the model predicted ophthalmopathy.

Blood was drawn at first hyperthyroidism diagnosis, before any ophthalmopathy symptoms. This CDR3 has 16 amino acids. Trimming removed 4 bases at V and 0 bases at J, with 11 bases between. Germline V gives CDR1 KGHDR, CDR2 SFDVKD. RNA transcripts were the template for amplifying TCR beta CDR3 regions. First-round RT-PCR targeting the TCR CDR3 was performed with the HTBI primer set. TCRdb redid the calling of the multiplex PCR reads with MiXCR, one entry per CDR3 protein. The table shows about 350,000 distinct CDR3 sequences, with approximately 17% occurring only once. V gene TRBV24-1 combines with J gene TRBJ2-2; the D call may be TRBD1 or TRBD2 (6 bases each). The sample consisted of blood. This TCR derives from a woman aged 25 to 39 with Graves' hyperthyroidism that later progressed to Graves' ophthalmopathy. The chain's CDR3 is CATSDWGASNTGELFF. Here the CDR3 DNA reads TGTGCCACCAGTGACTGGGGGGCTTCGAACACCGGGGAGCTGTTTTTT.